This is a list of T cell receptor beta chains from one sample in a study of cytomegalovirus exposure and HLA in healthy donors. Data came from immunoSEQ multiplex PCR; TCRdb stores just in-frame clones and leaves some out. The sample records approximately 240,000 clones, roughly 89% being singletons. What was sequenced was PBMCs. All receptors come from a woman aged 18-29 years in good health and CMV-seronegative. Each CDR3 is given with its conserved first and last residue. The order of the fields is J gene, D gene, clone size, V gene, CDR3 protein, CDR3 DNA. The D gene is left open where the match is weak. Size is omitted from some rows. Given values are once, few, many or a class for expanded clones.

j_gene: TRBJ2-3
d_gene: -
abundance: -
v_gene: TRBV19
CDR3aa: CASRRGKLPPYF
CDR3nt: TGTGCCAGTAGGCGGGGAAAACTCCCCCCGTATTTT

j_gene: TRBJ2-4
d_gene: TRBD2
abundance: -
v_gene: TRBV27
CDR3aa: CASRPGLAGGRGNIQYF
CDR3nt: TGTGCCAGCAGGCCCGGACTAGCGGGAGGGCGAGGAAACATTCAGTACTTC

j_gene: TRBJ2-7
d_gene: TRBD1
abundance: -
v_gene: TRBV5-5
CDR3aa: CASGGGTGAYEQYF
CDR3nt: TGTGCCAGCGGGGGTGGAACAGGGGCCTACGAGCAGTACTTC

j_gene: TRBJ1-2
d_gene: TRBD1
abundance: -
v_gene: TRBV6-5
CDR3aa: CASRTGQGSYGYTF
CDR3nt: TGTGCCAGCAGAACCGGACAGGGATCCTATGGCTACACCTTC

j_gene: TRBJ2-7
d_gene: TRBD1
abundance: -
v_gene: TRBV7-7
CDR3aa: CASSLDRVGEQYF
CDR3nt: TGTGCCAGCAGTCTGGACAGGGTGGGCGAGCAGTACTTC

j_gene: TRBJ2-1
d_gene: -
abundance: once
v_gene: TRBV11-3
CDR3aa: CASSLVRDYLNEQFF
CDR3nt: TGTGCCAGCAGCTTGGTCCGCGACTACCTCAATGAGCAGTTCTTC

j_gene: TRBJ1-5
d_gene: -
abundance: -
v_gene: TRBV5-5
CDR3aa: CASSLGGSANQPQHF
CDR3nt: TGTGCCAGCAGCTTAGGAGGGTCGGCCAATCAGCCCCAGCATTTT

j_gene: TRBJ1-4
d_gene: -
abundance: -
v_gene: TRBV7-9
CDR3aa: CASSFAGNEKLFF
CDR3nt: TGTGCCAGCAGCTTCGCAGGAAATGAAAAACTGTTTTTT

j_gene: TRBJ2-7
d_gene: -
abundance: -
v_gene: TRBV19
CDR3aa: CASSTKGGPYHEQYF
CDR3nt: TGTGCCAGTAGTACCAAAGGAGGGCCGTATCACGAGCAGTACTTC

j_gene: TRBJ1-3
d_gene: -
abundance: -
v_gene: TRBV6-5
CDR3aa: CASSYRLGSGNTIYF
CDR3nt: TGTGCCAGCAGTTACAGGCTAGGCTCTGGAAACACCATATATTTT

j_gene: TRBJ1-2
d_gene: -
abundance: -
v_gene: TRBV6-1
CDR3aa: CASSQKPGGYTF
CDR3nt: TGTGCCAGCAGCCAAAAACCGGGTGGCTACACCTTC

j_gene: TRBJ2-7
d_gene: -
abundance: once
v_gene: TRBV5-1
CDR3aa: CASRPGDSLWYEQYF
CDR3nt: TGCGCCAGCAGGCCCGGGGACTCCCTGTGGTACGAGCAGTACTTC

j_gene: TRBJ1-1
d_gene: -
abundance: -
v_gene: TRBV18
CDR3aa: CASLYREATEAFF
CDR3nt: TGTGCCAGCCTATACAGGGAAGCCACTGAAGCTTTCTTT

j_gene: TRBJ2-1
d_gene: -
abundance: -
v_gene: TRBV27
CDR3aa: CASSPPSVGGLEEQFF
CDR3nt: TGTGCCAGCAGCCCCCCGTCAGTGGGGGGGCTGGAAGAGCAGTTCTTC

j_gene: TRBJ2-7
d_gene: TRBD2
abundance: -
v_gene: TRBV11-3
CDR3aa: CASSLELTSGRWYEQYF
CDR3nt: TGTGCCAGCAGCTTAGAACTGACTAGCGGGAGATGGTACGAGCAGTACTTC

j_gene: TRBJ1-1
d_gene: -
abundance: -
v_gene: TRBV10-1
CDR3aa: CASSESGGFTEAFF
CDR3nt: TGCGCCAGCAGTGAGTCGGGGGGTTTCACTGAAGCTTTCTTT

j_gene: TRBJ2-2
d_gene: TRBD2
abundance: -
v_gene: TRBV2
CDR3aa: CASRKPGLAGFANTGELFF
CDR3nt: TGTGCCAGCAGGAAACCGGGACTAGCGGGTTTCGCGAACACCGGGGAGCTGTTTTTT

j_gene: TRBJ1-1
d_gene: -
abundance: -
v_gene: TRBV6-6
CDR3aa: CASIRLTGTEAFF
CDR3nt: TGTGCCAGCATCAGGCTAACAGGGACTGAAGCTTTCTTT

j_gene: TRBJ2-5
d_gene: TRBD2
abundance: -
v_gene: TRBV4-1
CDR3aa: CASSQDPSGRFQETQYF
CDR3nt: TGCGCCAGCAGCCAAGATCCTAGCGGGCGTTTCCAAGAGACCCAGTACTTC

j_gene: TRBJ1-3
d_gene: TRBD1
abundance: few
v_gene: TRBV18
CDR3aa: CASSPFPGQGPIGNTIYF
CDR3nt: TGTGCCAGCTCACCATTCCCGGGACAGGGTCCTATAGGAAACACCATATATTTT

j_gene: TRBJ1-2
d_gene: TRBD1
abundance: -
v_gene: TRBV4-1
CDR3aa: CASSQPTGARVSGYTF
CDR3nt: TGCGCCAGCAGCCAGCCGACAGGGGCCCGGGTCAGTGGCTACACCTTC

j_gene: TRBJ1-4
d_gene: TRBD1
abundance: -
v_gene: TRBV2
CDR3aa: CASSVGTASLGQLFF
CDR3nt: TGTGCCAGCAGTGTCGGGACAGCGAGCTTGGGGCAACTGTTTTTT

j_gene: TRBJ2-7
d_gene: -
abundance: few
v_gene: TRBV19
CDR3aa: CASSMDSQMSYEQYF
CDR3nt: TGTGCCAGTAGTATGGACAGTCAAATGTCCTACGAGCAGTACTTC

j_gene: TRBJ2-1
d_gene: TRBD1
abundance: -
v_gene: TRBV9
CDR3aa: CASSARDRGNEQFF
CDR3nt: TGTGCCAGCAGCGCCCGGGACAGAGGCAATGAGCAGTTCTTC

j_gene: TRBJ2-7
d_gene: TRBD1
abundance: -
v_gene: TRBV4-1
CDR3aa: CASSRLRDRGFKQYF
CDR3nt: TGCGCCAGCAGCCGACTTCGGGACAGGGGGTTCAAGCAGTACTTC

j_gene: TRBJ1-3
d_gene: -
abundance: -
v_gene: TRBV11-2
CDR3aa: CASSPLPPTSGNTIYF
CDR3nt: TGTGCCAGCAGCCCCCTCCCGCCTACCTCTGGAAACACCATATATTTT

j_gene: TRBJ1-1
d_gene: -
abundance: -
v_gene: TRBV11-3
CDR3aa: CASSPRRNTEAFF
CDR3nt: TGTGCCAGCAGCCCTAGACGGAACACTGAAGCTTTCTTT

j_gene: TRBJ1-1
d_gene: -
abundance: -
v_gene: TRBV5-4
CDR3aa: CASSLVQGTEAFF
CDR3nt: TGTGCCAGCAGCTTGGTCCAGGGCACTGAAGCTTTCTTT

j_gene: TRBJ2-3
d_gene: TRBD2
abundance: few
v_gene: TRBV7-9
CDR3aa: CASSASGSTDTQYF
CDR3nt: TGTGCCAGCAGCGCTAGCGGGAGCACAGATACGCAGTATTTT

j_gene: TRBJ1-1
d_gene: TRBD1
abundance: -
v_gene: TRBV4-3
CDR3aa: CASSQEGTGNTEAFF
CDR3nt: TGCGCCAGCAGCCAAGAGGGGACAGGGAACACTGAAGCTTTCTTT

j_gene: TRBJ2-1
d_gene: -
abundance: -
v_gene: TRBV5-4
CDR3aa: CASSLTGTGAYNEQFF
CDR3nt: TGTGCCAGCAGCTTGACCGGGACGGGGGCCTACAATGAGCAGTTCTTC

j_gene: TRBJ2-7
d_gene: -
abundance: -
v_gene: TRBV7-9
CDR3aa: CASRTDGYEQYF
CDR3nt: TGTGCCAGCAGAACAGACGGCTACGAGCAGTACTTC

j_gene: TRBJ2-1
d_gene: -
abundance: -
v_gene: TRBV14
CDR3aa: CASSQVRSNEQFF
CDR3nt: TGTGCCAGCAGCCAAGTCAGGTCCAATGAGCAGTTCTTC

j_gene: TRBJ1-2
d_gene: -
abundance: -
v_gene: TRBV11-3
CDR3aa: CASSLEGGHGYTF
CDR3nt: TGTGCCAGCAGCTTAGAAGGGGGTCATGGCTACACCTTC

j_gene: TRBJ2-3
d_gene: TRBD2
abundance: -
v_gene: TRBV10-3
CDR3aa: CAISEMTSGTDTQYF
CDR3nt: TGTGCCATCAGTGAGATGACTAGCGGCACAGATACGCAGTATTTT

j_gene: TRBJ2-5
d_gene: TRBD1
abundance: -
v_gene: TRBV2
CDR3aa: CASGRGRRETQYF
CDR3nt: TGTGCCAGCGGAAGGGGGCGCAGGGAGACCCAGTACTTC

j_gene: TRBJ2-5
d_gene: -
abundance: -
v_gene: TRBV19
CDR3aa: CASSIDGIFNQETQYF
CDR3nt: TGTGCCAGTAGTATAGATGGCATTTTCAACCAAGAGACCCAGTACTTC

j_gene: TRBJ1-2
d_gene: -
abundance: -
v_gene: TRBV6-6
CDR3aa: CASSYSGGNYGYTF
CDR3nt: TGTGCCAGCAGTTACTCAGGCGGGAACTATGGCTACACCTTC

j_gene: TRBJ1-6
d_gene: -
abundance: -
v_gene: TRBV27
CDR3aa: CASRLTVLYNSPLHF
CDR3nt: TGTGCCAGCAGGCTAACAGTCCTCTATAATTCACCCCTCCACTTT

j_gene: TRBJ1-2
d_gene: -
abundance: -
v_gene: TRBV7-9
CDR3aa: CASARRGGYTF
CDR3nt: TGTGCCAGCGCCCGTCGCGGCGGCTACACCTTC

j_gene: TRBJ2-7
d_gene: -
abundance: -
v_gene: TRBV7-9
CDR3aa: CASSLGWGRGRVAYEQYF
CDR3nt: TGTGCCAGCAGCTTAGGATGGGGGCGAGGCAGGGTCGCCTACGAGCAGTACTTC

j_gene: TRBJ2-7
d_gene: TRBD2
abundance: -
v_gene: TRBV23-1
CDR3aa: CANRRVPMGLDYEQYF
CDR3nt: TGCGCCAACCGCAGGGTTCCCATGGGACTAGACTACGAGCAGTACTTC

j_gene: TRBJ2-2
d_gene: TRBD1
abundance: -
v_gene: TRBV11-2
CDR3aa: CASSLVPGTGSGELFF
CDR3nt: TGTGCCAGCAGCTTAGTCCCCGGGACAGGGAGCGGGGAGCTGTTTTTT

j_gene: TRBJ1-2
d_gene: TRBD1
abundance: -
v_gene: TRBV27
CDR3aa: CASRRYGTGGTGHYGYTF
CDR3nt: TGTGCCAGCAGGCGATACGGGACAGGGGGCACAGGCCACTATGGCTACACCTTC

j_gene: TRBJ2-3
d_gene: TRBD2
abundance: once
v_gene: TRBV7-9
CDR3aa: CASRTNRGGTDTQYF
CDR3nt: TGTGCCAGCAGGACCAATCGGGGGGGCACAGATACGCAGTATTTT

j_gene: TRBJ2-3
d_gene: TRBD2
abundance: -
v_gene: TRBV7-8
CDR3aa: CASSYSGASTDTQYF
CDR3nt: TGTGCCAGCAGCTATAGCGGGGCTAGCACAGATACGCAGTATTTT

j_gene: TRBJ2-3
d_gene: TRBD1
abundance: -
v_gene: TRBV7-6
CDR3aa: CASSLGGQGGTDTQYF
CDR3nt: TGTGCCAGCAGCTTGGGCGGACAGGGCGGGACAGATACGCAGTATTTT

j_gene: TRBJ1-5
d_gene: -
abundance: -
v_gene: TRBV19
CDR3aa: CASSVYRNSNQPQHF
CDR3nt: TGTGCCAGTAGTGTTTACAGGAATAGCAATCAGCCCCAGCATTTT

j_gene: TRBJ2-5
d_gene: -
abundance: -
v_gene: TRBV18
CDR3aa: CASSPPTGKTETQYF
CDR3nt: TGTGCCAGCTCACCACCGACAGGAAAGACGGAGACCCAGTACTTC

j_gene: TRBJ2-1
d_gene: TRBD1
abundance: -
v_gene: TRBV4-2
CDR3aa: CASSQSHRGNEQFF
CDR3nt: TGTGCCAGCAGCCAAAGTCACAGGGGTAATGAGCAGTTCTTC

j_gene: TRBJ2-5
d_gene: -
abundance: -
v_gene: TRBV11-2
CDR3aa: CASSTWTDRHQETQYF
CDR3nt: TGTGCCAGCAGCACATGGACAGATAGACACCAAGAGACCCAGTACTTC

j_gene: TRBJ1-1
d_gene: -
abundance: -
v_gene: TRBV19
CDR3aa: CASTGQLHTEAFF
CDR3nt: TGTGCCAGTACTGGACAGCTACACACTGAAGCTTTCTTT

j_gene: TRBJ2-7
d_gene: -
abundance: -
v_gene: TRBV18
CDR3aa: CASSQYAVYEQYF
CDR3nt: TGTGCCAGCTCACAGTACGCAGTCTACGAGCAGTACTTC

j_gene: TRBJ2-7
d_gene: -
abundance: -
v_gene: TRBV4-1
CDR3aa: CASSQSGNEQYF
CDR3nt: TGCGCCAGCAGCCAATCAGGGAACGAGCAGTACTTC

j_gene: TRBJ2-7
d_gene: TRBD1
abundance: -
v_gene: TRBV7-2
CDR3aa: CASSKRTGANYEQYF
CDR3nt: TGTGCCAGCAGCAAAAGGACAGGGGCAAACTACGAGCAGTACTTC

j_gene: TRBJ1-6
d_gene: TRBD1
abundance: -
v_gene: TRBV30
CDR3aa: CASIPSQGAHNSPLHF
CDR3nt: TGTGCCTCTATACCAAGTCAGGGGGCCCATAATTCACCCCTCCACTTT

j_gene: TRBJ2-5
d_gene: TRBD2
abundance: -
v_gene: TRBV4-1
CDR3aa: CASSQDRLAGGLRGETQYF
CDR3nt: TGCGCCAGCAGCCAAGATAGACTAGCGGGAGGTCTGCGGGGAGAGACCCAGTACTTC

j_gene: TRBJ2-3
d_gene: -
abundance: -
v_gene: TRBV10-1
CDR3aa: CASSAGMDTQYF
CDR3nt: TGCGCCAGCAGTGCGGGAATGGATACGCAGTATTTT

j_gene: TRBJ1-1
d_gene: -
abundance: -
v_gene: TRBV11-2
CDR3aa: CASSLDKGWGGNTEAFF
CDR3nt: TGTGCCAGCAGCTTAGATAAGGGCTGGGGGGGCAACACTGAAGCTTTCTTT

j_gene: TRBJ2-5
d_gene: TRBD2
abundance: -
v_gene: TRBV19
CDR3aa: CASSYTGLAGGETQYF
CDR3nt: TGTGCCAGTAGTTACACCGGACTAGCGGGAGGGGAGACCCAGTACTTC